These 25 T cell receptor beta chains originate from one sample sequenced in a study of T cell responses to AZD1222 COVID-19 vaccine. Profiling relied on immunoSEQ multiplex PCR, and the TCRdb table lists in-frame clones only, not all of them. The table shows roughly 150,000 clones, with 92% occurring only once. The sequencing here drew on peripheral blood, taken 28 days after the second AZD1222 dose. Every receptor here comes from an adult who received the AZD1222 COVID-19 vaccine.

The chain couples TRBV19 to TRBJ1-5, with D unclear. The CDR3 has 12 amino acids. Trimming removed 5 bases at V and 6 bases at J, with 8 bases between. Germline CDR1 is LNHDA and CDR2 is SQIVND (reference sequence). The CDR3 region has the DNA TGTGCCAGTAGTCCTCGTGGTCAGCCCCAGCATTTT. Translated, it gives CASSPRGQPQHF.

The chain links TRBV19 to TRBJ2-7; D perhaps matches TRBD1 (5 bases). CDR3 size: 15 residues. Germline V gene sequence: CDR1 LNHDA, CDR2 SQIVND (reference sequence). V lost 6 bases and J lost 2, with 17 bases in between. The CDR3 reads CASSQDRRKTYEQYF. The DNA for the CDR3 is TGTGCCAGTAGCCAAGACAGAAGAAAGACCTACGAGCAGTACTTC.

The gene calls are TRBV15 and TRBJ2-1, with D possibly matching TRBD1 (6 bases). From germline, CDR1 is LNHNV and CDR2 YYDKDF (reference sequence). This CDR3 comprises 15 residues. Trimming cost V 0 bases and J 6 bases, with 12 bases left between them. In DNA form, the CDR3 reads TGTGCCACCAGCAGAGAAAATCAGGGGAGCAATGAGCAGTTCTTC. Its protein is CATSRENQGSNEQFF. Combining the CDR3 with reference TRBV15 and TRBJ2-1 gives the whole variable domain DAMVIQNPRYQVTQFGKPVTLSCSQTLNHNVMYWYQQKSSQAPKLLFHYYDKDFNNEADTPDNFQSRRPNTSFCFLDIRSPGLGDTAMYLCATSRENQGSNEQFFGPGTRLTVL.

The chain joins TRBV5-1 to TRBJ1-1; D not resolved. Germline V gene sequence: CDR1 SGHRS, CDR2 YFSETQ. This CDR3 has 17 amino acids. The V and J ends lost 0 bases and 1 base respectively, with 16 bases between them. The CDR3 DNA reads TGCGCCAGCAGCTTGGCCCCCGGCCTTGGGAAGAACACTGAAGCTTTCTTT. This encodes CASSLAPGLGKNTEAFF.

The chain couples TRBV4-1 to TRBJ1-1, with D perhaps TRBD1 (6 bases). Germline loops: CDR1 MGHRA, CDR2 YSYEKL. Trimming left V 1 base short and J 1 base short, with 13 bases between. The CDR3 spans 16 residues. The DNA for the CDR3 is TGCGCCAGCAGCCAAGTGGGGGCCACGACGAACACTGAAGCTTTCTTT. Translated: CASSQVGATTNTEAFF.

This clone turned up a few times. The chain uses TRBV10-3 and TRBJ1-3; maybe TRBD1 (5 bases). Between the trimmed V and J ends, which lost 7 bases and 1 base, there was a span of 11 bases. The CDR3 has 14 residues. CDR1 is ENHRY, CDR2 SYGVKD, per germline. The CDR3 sequence is CAIKTDSSGNTIYF. CDR3 nucleotide sequence: TGTGCCATCAAGACAGATTCTTCTGGAAACACCATATATTTT.

The rearrangement uses TRBV2 and TRBJ2-1, with TRBD2 as a possible D gene (6 bases). In germline, CDR1 is SNHLY, CDR2 FYNNEI. The germline V and J ends were trimmed by 7 bases and 0 bases, with 10 bases remaining between them. The CDR3 is 14 amino acids. The CDR3: CASTGGSSYNEQFF. The CDR3 nucleotides read TGTGCCAGCACTGGGGGGAGCTCCTACAATGAGCAGTTCTTC. The full variable domain, completed using reference TRBV2 and TRBJ2-1, is EPEVTQTPSHQVTQMGQEVILRCVPISNHLYFYWYRQILGQKVEFLVSFYNNEISEKSEIFDDQFSVERPDGSNFTLKIRSTKLEDSAMYFCASTGGSSYNEQFFGPGTRLTVL.

The chain is built from TRBV30 and TRBJ2-1, with a tentative D call TRBD1 (6 bases). The CDR3 is made up of 13 amino acids. The V gene lost 2 bases and the J gene lost 8 bases, with 13 bases spanning the gap. The germline V gene encodes CDR1 GTSNPN and CDR2 SVGIG (reference sequence). Here the CDR3 DNA reads TGTGCCTGGAGTTCCTTACAGGGCTATGAGCAGTTCTTC. Translation: CAWSSLQGYEQFF.

The J gene is TRBJ1-3, the V gene TRBV25-1; D gene uncertain. Germline V gives CDR1 MGHDK, CDR2 SYGVNS. This CDR3 spans 16 amino acids. The germline V and J ends were trimmed by 4 bases and 0 bases, with 13 bases remaining between them. CDR3 in DNA: TGTGCCAGCAGTGCACAAATTACCCGCTCTGGAAACACCATATATTTT. Protein sequence: CASSAQITRSGNTIYF.

The CDR3 here is CAISERGDQETQYF. The CDR3 region has the DNA TGTGCCATCAGTGAGAGGGGGGACCAAGAGACCCAGTACTTC. This chain connects TRBV10-3 to TRBJ2-5; D may correspond to TRBD1 or TRBD2 (6 bases each). Trimming shortened V by 2 bases and J by 0 bases, and 7 bases separated the two germline ends. Germline assignment: CDR1 ENHRY and CDR2 SYGVKD. The CDR3 is 14 residues long.

The rearrangement joins TRBV28 to TRBJ2-5; D is undetermined. The CDR3 has 14 residues. V lost 6 bases and J lost 4, with 15 bases in between. Germline V gene lookup returns CDR1 MDHEN and CDR2 SYDVKM. CDR3 protein: CASSLSVARETQYF. CDR3 DNA sequence: TGTGCCAGCAGCCTCTCAGTGGCCCGAGAGACCCAGTACTTC.

The V call is TRBV15, the J call TRBJ1-4; D gene uncertain. Trimming removed 1 base at V and 7 bases at J, with 10 bases between. Germline V lookup: CDR1 LNHNV, CDR2 YYDKDF (reference sequence). The CDR3 is made up of 14 amino acids. CDR3 in amino acids: CATSRAQRGEKLFF. As DNA, the CDR3 is TGTGCCACCAGCAGAGCCCAACGGGGTGAAAAACTGTTTTTT.

The chain uses TRBV6-5 and TRBJ2-1, with D uncertain. V dropped 7 bases and J dropped 0 bases, with 13 bases sitting between them. The germline gives CDR1 MNHEY, CDR2 SVGAGI. The CDR3 is made up of 15 amino acids. The CDR3 DNA follows: TGTGCCAGCATTCATACCAAGAGCTCCTACAATGAGCAGTTCTTC. The encoded protein is CASIHTKSSYNEQFF.

The V and J genes are TRBV3-1 (or the pseudogene TRBV3-2) and TRBJ1-5, with 8 bases aligning to TRBD1. V was clipped by 3 bases and J by 7 bases; unmatched bases: 5. Germline lookup yields CDR1 LGHDT and CDR2 YNNKEL (reference sequence). This CDR3 has 14 residues. CDR3 nucleotide sequence: TGTGCCAGCAGCCAGATGACAGGGGCCCAGCCCCAGCATTTT. This sequence encodes CASSQMTGAQPQHF.

The rearrangement links TRBV10-3 to TRBJ2-7; D possibly corresponds to TRBD2 (6 bases). The CDR3 contains 14 residues. Trimming stripped 6 bases from V and 4 bases from J, with 16 bases between. Germline V CDR1 and CDR2: ENHRY, SYGVKD. Here the CDR3 reads CAISPFGTSYEQYF. Here the CDR3 DNA reads TGTGCCATCAGCCCCTTCGGGACTTCTTACGAGCAGTACTTC.

The chain carries TRBV18 and TRBJ1-2, with D unclear. CDR1 is KGHSH and CDR2 is LQKENI in the germline V gene. Trimming cost V 1 base and J 2 bases, with 11 bases left between them. The CDR3 covers 15 residues. CDR3 nucleotides: TGTGCCAGCTCACCACGGTCAGAGGTCAACTATGGCTACACCTTC. Translation: CASSPRSEVNYGYTF.

The chain uses TRBV19 and TRBJ2-5; D perhaps matches TRBD2 (6 bases). From germline, CDR1 is LNHDA and CDR2 SQIVND (reference sequence). V was pared by 3 bases and J by 4 bases, with 12 bases between. The CDR3 is 14 residues long. The CDR3 coding sequence is TGTGCCAGTAGTATTACGGCGCGGGGAGAGACCCAGTACTTC. Protein: CASSITARGETQYF.

The J gene is TRBJ1-1, the V gene TRBV14; D might be TRBD1 (5 bases). The CDR3 extends over 14 amino acids. V shed 9 bases and J shed 4 bases, with 18 bases lying between them. Per the germline V gene, CDR1 is SGHDN and CDR2 is FVKESK. CDR3 loop: CARGRGGEVTEAFF. The CDR3 DNA follows: TGTGCCAGGGGGAGGGGCGGTGAGGTCACTGAAGCTTTCTTT. The full variable domain, completed using reference TRBV14 and TRBJ1-1, is EAGVTQFPSHSVIEKGQTVTLRCDPISGHDNLYWYRRVMGKEIKFLLHFVKESKQDESGMPNNRFLAERTGGTYSTLKVQPAELEDSGVYFCARGRGGEVTEAFFGQGTRLTVV.

The V gene is TRBV7-4, the J gene TRBJ2-7, with unresolved D. Trimming removed 0 bases at V and 2 bases at J, with 8 bases between. CDR1 SGHVT and CDR2 SQSDAQ come from the germline V gene. This CDR3 has 14 residues. CDR3 in DNA: TGTGCCAGCAGCTTAGCGGGGAAAGCCTACGAGCAGTACTTC. Protein sequence: CASSLAGKAYEQYF.

The chain recombines TRBV6-5 with TRBJ1-3, with D perhaps TRBD1 (6 bases). This CDR3 spans 16 amino acids. Trimming stripped 2 bases from V and 0 bases from J, with 11 bases between. Germline V CDR1 and CDR2: MNHEY, SVGAGI. The CDR3 sequence is CASSYARGPSGNTIYF. CDR3 bases: TGTGCCAGCAGTTACGCCAGGGGTCCCTCTGGAAACACCATATATTTT.

Here the CDR3 reads CASSLPGGTLYEQYF. CDR3 sequence (DNA): TGTGCCAGCAGCCTCCCCGGGGGGACACTTTACGAGCAGTACTTC. The chain couples TRBV28 to TRBJ2-7, with TRBD2 as a possible D gene (7 bases). The germline V and J ends were trimmed by 6 bases and 4 bases, with 19 bases remaining between them. Germline CDR1 MDHEN, CDR2 SYDVKM. The CDR3 has 15 residues.

V gene TRBV6-1 combines with J gene TRBJ1-5; D is ambiguous. The ends were cut back, 0 bases at V and 7 bases at J, with 7 bases in the middle. The CDR3 contains 13 residues. The germline CDR1 and CDR2 sequences are MNHNS and SASEGT. This chain's CDR3 is CASSEAPRQPQHF. CDR3 nucleotide sequence: TGTGCCAGCAGTGAAGCGCCACGGCAGCCCCAGCATTTT.

The rearrangement uses TRBV19 and TRBJ2-2; no clear D gene. The CDR3 contains 14 residues. Trimming removed 5 bases from V and 8 bases from J, with 15 bases in between. Germline V CDR1 and CDR2: LNHDA, SQIVND (reference sequence). CDR3 DNA sequence: TGTGCCAGTAGTTCTGTGGGCAGGATGGGGGAGCTGTTTTTT. The encoded protein is CASSSVGRMGELFF.

The chain has TRBV7-9 and TRBJ1-1; D unresolved. The germline V and J ends were trimmed by 2 bases and 0 bases, with 4 bases remaining between them. The CDR3 is 13 amino acids. The germline gives CDR1 SEHNR, CDR2 FQNEAQ (reference sequence). Here the CDR3 reads CASSLSLNTEAFF. CDR3 DNA: TGTGCCAGCAGCTTATCCTTGAACACTGAAGCTTTCTTT.

This clone has only one observation. The chain is built from TRBV6-2 or TRBV6-3 and TRBJ2-2, with D uncertain. The germline V gene has CDR1 MNHEY and CDR2 SVGEGT. Trimming cost V 4 bases and J 2 bases, with 5 bases left between them. This CDR3 has 13 residues. CDR3 loop: CASSWSNTGELFF. CDR3 coding DNA: TGTGCCAGCAGTTGGAGCAACACCGGGGAGCTGTTTTTT.